One sample yielded the 8 T cell receptor beta chains listed below, sequenced in a study of blood T cells in healthy people across ages. For the second PCR, which ran for about 7 to 11 cycles, a sample-barcoded 5' primer and a J-beta primer mix were used. TCRdb reprocessed the 5' RACE reads with MiXCR, giving one entry per CDR3 protein. The data contain hundreds of thousands of distinct CDR3 sequences, under 30% of them seen just once; the ten biggest clones take up over 2.5%. The same specimen was also included in a second study, on T cells of mothers and their children.

Sequencing was performed on blood. These receptor sequences come from a boy aged 5-17 years in good health.

V usage is TRBV12-3 or TRBV12-4 and J usage is TRBJ1-5, with a weak D call TRBD1 (5 bases). This CDR3 is built from 16 residues. V dropped 3 bases and J dropped 1 base, with 13 bases sitting between them. CDR3 nucleotide sequence: TGTGCCAGCAGTTTGGGCCGAGGGGCGAGCAATCAGCCCCAGCATTTT. Amino acids: CASSLGRGASNQPQHF.

This clonotype was seen a few times. The V and J genes are TRBV24-1 and TRBJ2-1, with D possibly called TRBD1 or TRBD2 (6 bases each). CDR1 and CDR2 (germline): KGHDR, SFDVKD. The length of the CDR3 is 15 residues. Trimming shortened V by 2 bases and J by 9 bases, and 16 bases separated the two germline ends. CDR3 in amino acids: CATSDSSGAQGEQFF. The DNA of the CDR3 is TGTGCCACCAGTGATTCCTCGGGGGCTCAGGGTGAGCAGTTCTTC.

The rearrangement uses TRBV20-1 and TRBJ2-7, with TRBD1 identical over 7 bases. J gave up 2 bases and V 5 bases, and 6 bases lay outside the gene matches. From germline, CDR1 is DFQATT and CDR2 SNEGSKA (reference sequence). The CDR3 runs to 13 residues. Written as DNA, the CDR3 is TGCAGTGCTCGGGACAGTGGGACCTACGAGCAGTACTTC. It codes for CSARDSGTYEQYF.

This clonotype was seen only a few times. This rearrangement joins TRBV4-2 to TRBJ2-5, with 7 bases that match TRBD2. With 0 bases clipped from V and 5 bases from J, the junction kept 9 bases outside the gene matches. This CDR3 spans 16 amino acids. CDR1 and CDR2 from the germline V gene are LGHNA and YNFKEQ. The CDR3 protein is CASSQDLAGEWETQYF. The CDR3, as DNA: TGTGCCAGCAGCCAAGATCTGGCGGGGGAGTGGGAGACCCAGTACTTC.

This chain connects TRBV11-2 to TRBJ2-1; tentatively, D is TRBD2 (6 bases). CDR3 length equals 14 residues. V lost 5 bases to trimming and J lost 10 bases, with 18 bases between them. In germline, CDR1 is SGHAT, CDR2 FQNNGV. CDR3 loop: CASSPQRTISEQFF. In DNA form, the CDR3 reads TGTGCCAGCAGCCCACAACGGACTATATCGGAGCAGTTCTTC.

Only a few counts were recorded for this clonotype. The chain recombines TRBV6-5 with TRBJ2-5; 12 nucleotides align to TRBD2. V lost 5 bases to trimming and J lost 4 bases; unmatched junction nucleotides: 8. This CDR3 has 16 residues. Germline lookup yields CDR1 MNHEY and CDR2 SVGAGI. CDR3 coding DNA: TGTGCCAGCAGTAGTACCGCGACTAGCGGGGGAGAGACCCAGTACTTC. Protein product: CASSSTATSGGETQYF.

V is TRBV18 and J is TRBJ1-5; 9 bases match TRBD1. After removal of 3 bases from V and 4 bases from J, the junction contained 4 bases not matched to a gene. The CDR3 sequence is 15 residues long. Germline CDR1 and CDR2: KGHSH and LQKENI. DNA of the CDR3: TGTGCCAGCTCACCCGGACAGGGGCGGAATCAGCCCCAGCATTTT. It specifies CASSPGQGRNQPQHF.

The chain carries TRBV7-6 and TRBJ2-5; D is perhaps TRBD1 (6 bases). V was shortened by 4 bases and J by 2 bases, with 17 bases between the two germline ends. This CDR3 spans 16 amino acids. Germline-derived CDR1 and CDR2 are SGHVS and FNYEAQ. CDR3 loop: CASSSLHRELQETQYF. For the CDR3, the DNA is TGTGCCAGCAGCTCTCTTCACAGGGAACTACAAGAGACCCAGTACTTC.